The 19 T cell receptor beta chains given below trace back to one sample, sequenced in a study of regulatory T cells in long-lasting Graves disease. The TCR beta library used iRepertoire HTBI primers with Arm-PCR amplification of CDR3. TCRdb called the multiplex PCR reads again in MiXCR, with one record for every CDR3 protein. The profile shows 300,000 to 350,000 distinct CDR3 sequences, about 19% of them singletons. Described time point: persistent/refractory GD, antithyroid drugs over 5 years with positive TRAb. TCR sequences were obtained from RNA taken from PBMCs. The sample here was peripheral blood mononuclear cells (PBMCs), taken when the disease was refractory, from a patient treated with antithyroid drugs. Source of these receptors: a female donor with Graves disease.

This clonotype was observed a handful of times. The CDR3, as DNA: TGCGCCAGCAGCCCAAGATGGGGGGATAACACTGAAGCTTTCTTT. Translation: CASSPRWGDNTEAFF. The rearrangement links TRBV4-1 to TRBJ1-1, with a tentative D call TRBD1 (5 bases). V was shortened by 4 bases and J by 2 bases, with 14 bases between the two germline ends. Germline V lookup: CDR1 MGHRA, CDR2 YSYEKL. This CDR3 is built from 15 residues.

This clonotype turned up a few times. The chain combines TRBV7-9 with TRBJ2-7, with TRBD2 matching 12 bases. Trimming removed 4 bases from V and 6 bases from J; junction bases left unmatched: 7. The germline V gene encodes CDR1 SEHNR and CDR2 FQNEAQ (reference sequence). The CDR3 runs to 15 residues. In DNA, the CDR3 is TGTGCCAGCAGCTCTTGGACTAGCGGGAATGGCGAGCAGTACTTC. Protein product: CASSSWTSGNGEQYF.

This clonotype occurred many times. The gene calls are TRBV3-1 and TRBJ2-7, with 13 bases identical to TRBD2. CDR1 is LGHDT and CDR2 is YNNKEL in the germline V gene (reference sequence). Unmatched junction bases numbered 8, after V lost 1 base and J lost 2 bases. The CDR3 runs 18 residues. Written as DNA, the CDR3 is TGTGCCAGCAGCCAAGGACTAGCGGGAGGCTCCGCGGCCTACGAGCAGTACTTC. Its protein product is CASSQGLAGGSAAYEQYF.

This clonotype occurred many times. The gene calls are TRBV28 and TRBJ2-7; maybe TRBD2 (5 bases). In germline, CDR1 is MDHEN, CDR2 SYDVKM. CDR3 length: 15 amino acids. V lost 7 bases to trimming and J lost 0 bases, with 16 bases between them. CDR3 DNA sequence: TGTGCCAGCATCGAACGGACTGCGAGCTCCTACGAGCAGTACTTC. Amino acid sequence: CASIERTASSYEQYF. Filled out from reference TRBV28 and TRBJ2-7, the complete variable domain reads DVKVTQSSRYLVKRTGEKVFLECVQDMDHENMFWYRQDPGLGLRLIYFSYDVKMKEKGDIPEGYSVSREKKERFSLILESASTNQTSMYLCASIERTASSYEQYFGPGTRLTVT.

This clonotype was observed at least ten times. V gene TRBV11-2 combines with J gene TRBJ2-7; D gene unclear. Trimming shortened V by 1 base and J by 2 bases, and 12 bases separated the two germline ends. CDR3 length equals 15 residues. CDR1 and CDR2 from the germline V gene are SGHAT and FQNNGV. CDR3 coding DNA: TGTGCCAGCAGCTTAGTCAGGCGGAGCCCCTACGAGCAGTACTTC. It encodes CASSLVRRSPYEQYF.

The table lists this clonotype with many counts. The V and J genes are TRBV2 and TRBJ2-7, with TRBD1 identical over 7 bases. The CDR3 sequence is 13 residues long. The trim removed 5 bases at V and 4 bases at J, leaving 5 bases unmatched. Per the germline V gene, CDR1 is SNHLY and CDR2 is FYNNEI. CDR3 sequence: CASSRDSEYEQYF. The DNA for the CDR3 is TGTGCCAGCAGTCGGGACAGCGAATACGAGCAGTACTTC.

This clonotype showed up many times. This rearrangement joins TRBV7-2 to TRBJ2-5; unclear D gene. V lost 4 bases to trimming and J lost 5 bases, with 8 bases between them. Germline V gene lookup returns CDR1 SGHTA and CDR2 FQGNSA. There are 12 residues in the CDR3. CDR3 sequence (DNA): TGTGCCAGCAGCTCCGCGAGGGAGACCCAGTACTTC. This gives the protein CASSSARETQYF.

This clonotype was seen at least ten times. This sequence joins TRBV7-6 and TRBJ1-1; possible D gene TRBD1, 6 bases. This CDR3 has 13 residues. Looked up from germline, CDR1 is SGHVS and CDR2 is FNYEAQ. V was shortened by 5 bases and J by 3 bases, with 10 bases between the two germline ends. In nucleotides, the CDR3 is TGTGCCAGCAGCCAACAGGGACACACTGAAGCTTTCTTT. This sequence encodes CASSQQGHTEAFF. The variable domain in full, completed from reference TRBV7-6 and TRBJ1-1, reads GAGVSQSPRYKVTKRGQDVALRCDPISGHVSLYWYRQALGQGPEFLTYFNYEAQQDKSGLPNDRFSAERPEGSISTLTIQRTEQRDSAMYRCASSQQGHTEAFFGQGTRLTVV.

At least ten counts were recorded for this clonotype. This rearrangement joins TRBV27 to TRBJ2-6; D possibly corresponds to TRBD2 (6 bases). With 5 bases removed from V and 4 bases from J, the gap between germline ends came to 12 bases. CDR3 size: 15 residues. Germline loops: CDR1 MNHEY, CDR2 SMNVEV (reference sequence). The DNA of the CDR3 is TGTGCCAGCAGTCCCCGGGGGTCCGGGGCCAACGTCCTGACTTTC. Its translation is CASSPRGSGANVLTF.

Remarks on this clonotype: This may come from a read error, since a much larger clone is one base off. The conserved phenylalanine or tryptophan is not found at the CDR3 terminus, so this likely reflects a read error. This sequence joins TRBV20-1 and TRBJ2-7, with 7 bases identical to TRBD1. The CDR3 runs to 14 residues. Per the germline V gene, CDR1 is DFQATT and CDR2 is SNEGSKA (reference sequence). J was trimmed by 2 bases and V by 2 bases; bases with no gene match: 6. CDR3 nucleotides: TGCAGTGCTAGATATCGGGACAGCACCTACGAGCAGTACCTC. Residues: CSARYRDSTYEQYL.

This chain links TRBV5-8 with TRBJ2-7; 7 bases are shared with TRBD1. The CDR3 consists of 17 residues. V lost 3 bases to trimming and J lost 0 bases; unmatched junction nucleotides: 12. Germline values: CDR1 SGHTS, CDR2 YDEGEE. CDR3 residues: CASSSFVDRTGSYEQYF. The CDR3 DNA sequence: TGTGCCAGCAGCTCTTTTGTCGACAGGACAGGCTCCTACGAGCAGTACTTC. Combining the CDR3 with reference TRBV5-8 and TRBJ2-7 gives the whole variable domain EAGVTQSPTHLIKTRGQQATLRCSPISGHTSVYWYQQALGLGLQFLLWYDEGEERNRGNFPPRFSGRQFPNYSSELNVNALELEDSALYLCASSSFVDRTGSYEQYFGPGTRLTVT.

This rearrangement joins TRBV4-1 to TRBJ2-5; D unclear. The CDR3 is 14 residues long. V lost 0 bases and J 5 bases, leaving 10 bases between the germline ends. Germline V gives CDR1 MGHRA, CDR2 YSYEKL. The CDR3 protein is CASSQEKGYETQYF. In DNA, the CDR3 is TGCGCCAGCAGCCAAGAGAAAGGGTATGAGACCCAGTACTTC.

This clonotype showed up just a few times. The J gene is TRBJ1-5, the V gene TRBV6-2 or TRBV6-3; D is possibly TRBD1 (6 bases). Germline CDR1 MNHEY, CDR2 SVGEGT. The CDR3 length is 16 residues. V lost 4 bases to trimming and J lost 6 bases, with 19 bases between them. CDR3 sequence: CASSSPNRVGGQPQHF. The CDR3 DNA reads TGTGCCAGCAGTTCCCCAAACAGGGTAGGGGGTCAGCCCCAGCATTTT.

This chain connects TRBV6-1 to TRBJ2-4; D not resolved. CDR1 and CDR2 (germline): MNHNS, SASEGT. Trimming pared 8 bases from V and 7 bases from J, leaving 9 bases between. CDR3 length equals 11 residues. DNA of the CDR3: TGTGCCAGCCAGGATCGGAACATTCAGTACTTC. Residues: CASQDRNIQYF.

This rearrangement joins TRBV4-1 to TRBJ1-5; 7 bases agree with TRBD1. The CDR3 has 15 amino acids. The V gene end was trimmed by 0 bases and the J gene end by 7 bases; junction bases not matched to a gene: 6. In germline, CDR1 is MGHRA, CDR2 YSYEKL. The CDR3 DNA reads TGCGCCAGCAGCCAAGAGGGGACAGATTGGCAGCCCCAGCATTTT. Translating gives CASSQEGTDWQPQHF.

The gene calls are TRBV10-3 and TRBJ1-1, with D possibly matching TRBD1 (6 bases). The CDR3 sequence is 13 residues long. Germline CDR1 and CDR2: ENHRY and SYGVKD. V dropped 7 bases and J dropped 4 bases, with 13 bases sitting between them. CDR3 bases: TGTGCCATCAAGTCAAGGGGGGCCACTGAAGCTTTCTTT. Protein: CAIKSRGATEAFF.

This clonotype was picked up a small number of times. The chain recombines TRBV29-1 with TRBJ1-5; 10 bases are shared with TRBD1. J gave up 6 bases and V 4 bases, and 3 bases lay outside the gene matches. The CDR3 is made up of 13 amino acids. Germline CDR1 reads SQVTM; CDR2 reads ANQGSEA. The DNA for the CDR3 is TGCAGCGTTGCCGACAGGGGGCTTCAGCCCCAGCATTTT. Translation gives CSVADRGLQPQHF.

This clonotype came up many times. The J gene is TRBJ2-7, the V gene TRBV5-1, with 11 bases identical to TRBD1. Trimming cost V 5 bases and J 2 bases; bases outside gene matches: 3. The CDR3 extends over 14 amino acids. Germline V CDR1 and CDR2: SGHRS, YFSETQ. The CDR3 is CASRSGQGAYEQYF. CDR3 DNA: TGCGCCAGCAGGTCGGGACAGGGGGCCTACGAGCAGTACTTC. The whole variable domain, filled in from reference TRBV5-1 and TRBJ2-7, reads KAGVTQTPRYLIKTRGQQVTLSCSPISGHRSVSWYQQTPGQGLQFLFEYFSETQRNKGNFPGRFSGRQFSNSRSEMNVSTLELGDSALYLCASRSGQGAYEQYFGPGTRLTVT.

This clonotype was counted a few times. This sequence joins TRBV10-3 and TRBJ2-7; tentative D call: TRBD2 (6 bases). Germline V lookup: CDR1 ENHRY, CDR2 SYGVKD. Deletions cut 6 bases from V and 1 base from J, with 13 bases between. The CDR3 consists of 14 residues. The CDR3 DNA is TGTGCCATCAGCCGGAGGGGAGCGTCCTACGAGCAGTACTTC. This sequence encodes CAISRRGASYEQYF.